This T cell receptor (beta chain) was sequenced in a study of identical twins. Overall study results and limits: Low generation-probability sequences were in excess among twin-shared out-of-frame alpha sequences.

TCRdb redid the calling of the 5' RACE reads with MiXCR, one entry per CDR3 protein. The table has 690,000 or so distinct CDR3 sequences, around 8.6% seen once. CDR3 length equals 18 residues. V gave up 5 bases and J gave up 0 bases; unmatched junction bases: 12. Germline CDR1 and CDR2: MNHEY and SVGEGT. In its sample, this clonotype was seen many times. Its antigen is not known. The sample also formed part of further work on yellow fever vaccine responses in identical twins.

This sequence joins TRBV6-2 or TRBV6-3 and TRBJ2-1; 8 nucleotides align to TRBD2. This TCR was sampled from a woman aged 18-29 years in good health. Source material: PBMCs. The CDR3 is CASSPTRGLAGSYNEQFF. The DNA of the CDR3 is TGTGCCAGCAGTCCCACCCGTGGGCTAGCGGGCTCCTACAATGAGCAGTTCTTC.